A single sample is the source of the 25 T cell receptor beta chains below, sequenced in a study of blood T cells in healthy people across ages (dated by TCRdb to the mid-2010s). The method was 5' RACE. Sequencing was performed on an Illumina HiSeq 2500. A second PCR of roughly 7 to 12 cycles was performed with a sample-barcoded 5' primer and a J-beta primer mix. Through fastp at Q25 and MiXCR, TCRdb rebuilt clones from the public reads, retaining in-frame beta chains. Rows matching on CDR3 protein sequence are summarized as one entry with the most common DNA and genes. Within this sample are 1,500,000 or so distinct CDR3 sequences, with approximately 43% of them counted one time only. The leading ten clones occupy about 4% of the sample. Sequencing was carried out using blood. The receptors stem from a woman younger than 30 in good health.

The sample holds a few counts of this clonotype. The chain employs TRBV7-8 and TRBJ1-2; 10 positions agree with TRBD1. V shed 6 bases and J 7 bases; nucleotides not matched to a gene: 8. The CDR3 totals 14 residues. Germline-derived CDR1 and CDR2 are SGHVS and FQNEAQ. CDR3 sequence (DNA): TGTGCCAGCAGAGCTACCGGGACAGGGGTTGGCTACACCTTC. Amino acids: CASRATGTGVGYTF.

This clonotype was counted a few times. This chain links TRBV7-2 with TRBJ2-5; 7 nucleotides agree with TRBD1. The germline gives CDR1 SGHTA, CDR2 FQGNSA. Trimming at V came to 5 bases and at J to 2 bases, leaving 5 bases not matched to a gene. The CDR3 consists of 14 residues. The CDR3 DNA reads TGTGCCAGCAGCCCCCACAGGGGACAAGAGACCCAGTACTTC. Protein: CASSPHRGQETQYF. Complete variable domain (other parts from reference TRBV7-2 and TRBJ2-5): GAGVSQSPSNKVTEKGKDVELRCDPISGHTALYWYRQSLGQGLEFLIYFQGNSAPDKSGLPSDRFSAERTGGSVSTLTIQRTQQEDSAVYLCASSPHRGQETQYFGPGTRLLVL.

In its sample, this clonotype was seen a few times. The CDR3 DNA sequence: TGTGCCAGCAGTGAATTGCGGGAATCGCAAGGCTACACCTTC. Its translation is CASSELRESQGYTF. The chain joins TRBV25-1 to TRBJ1-2; D uncertain. CDR3 length: 14 residues. The V gene's germline CDR1 is MGHDK and CDR2 SYGVNS. With 1 base removed from V and 8 bases from J, the gap between germline ends came to 14 bases.

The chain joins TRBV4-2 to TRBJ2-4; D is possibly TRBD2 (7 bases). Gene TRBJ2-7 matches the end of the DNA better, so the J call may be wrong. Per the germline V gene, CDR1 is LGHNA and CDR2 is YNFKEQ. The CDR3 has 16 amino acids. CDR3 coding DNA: TGTGCCAGCAGCCAAGAAAGGGGGGGGGGATCTTTCGAGCAGTACTTC. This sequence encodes CASSQERGGGSFEQYF.

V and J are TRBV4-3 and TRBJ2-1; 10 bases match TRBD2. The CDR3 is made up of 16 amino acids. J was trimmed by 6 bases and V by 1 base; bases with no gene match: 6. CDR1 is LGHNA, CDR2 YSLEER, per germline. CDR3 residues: CASSQALAGVSNEQFF. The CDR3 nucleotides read TGCGCCAGCAGCCAAGCGCTAGCGGGAGTTTCCAATGAGCAGTTCTTC.

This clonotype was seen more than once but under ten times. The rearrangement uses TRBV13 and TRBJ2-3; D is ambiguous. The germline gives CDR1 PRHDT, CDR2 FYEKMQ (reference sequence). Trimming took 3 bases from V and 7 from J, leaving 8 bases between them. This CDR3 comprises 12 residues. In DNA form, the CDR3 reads TGTGCCAGCAGCTTTCAGGATAATACGCAGTATTTT. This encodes CASSFQDNTQYF.

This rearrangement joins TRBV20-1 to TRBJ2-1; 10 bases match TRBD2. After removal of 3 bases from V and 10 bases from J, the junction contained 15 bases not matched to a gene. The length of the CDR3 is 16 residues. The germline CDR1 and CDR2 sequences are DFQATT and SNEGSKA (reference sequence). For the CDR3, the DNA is TGCAGTGCTAGTCCCTCAGGGAGCGGGAGGGCCCAAGAGCAGTTCTTC. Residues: CSASPSGSGRAQEQFF.

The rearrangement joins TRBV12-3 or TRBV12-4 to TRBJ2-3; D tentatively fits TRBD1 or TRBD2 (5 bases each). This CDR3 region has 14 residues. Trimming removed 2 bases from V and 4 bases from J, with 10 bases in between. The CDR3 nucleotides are TGTGCCAGCAGTTTACGGGGCGTACCAGATACGCAGTATTTT. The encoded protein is CASSLRGVPDTQYF.

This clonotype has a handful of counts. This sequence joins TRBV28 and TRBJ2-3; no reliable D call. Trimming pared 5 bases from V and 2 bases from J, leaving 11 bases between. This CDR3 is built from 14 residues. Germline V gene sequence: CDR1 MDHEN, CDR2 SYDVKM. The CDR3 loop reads CASSLPRATDTQYF. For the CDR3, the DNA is TGTGCCAGCAGTCTCCCTAGGGCCACAGATACGCAGTATTTT.

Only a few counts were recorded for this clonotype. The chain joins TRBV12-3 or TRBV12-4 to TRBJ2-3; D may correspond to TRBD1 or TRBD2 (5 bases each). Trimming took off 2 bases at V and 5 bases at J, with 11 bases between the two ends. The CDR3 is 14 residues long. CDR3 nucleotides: TGTGCCAGCAGTTTACGCCGGGGCCGAGATACGCAGTATTTT. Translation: CASSLRRGRDTQYF.

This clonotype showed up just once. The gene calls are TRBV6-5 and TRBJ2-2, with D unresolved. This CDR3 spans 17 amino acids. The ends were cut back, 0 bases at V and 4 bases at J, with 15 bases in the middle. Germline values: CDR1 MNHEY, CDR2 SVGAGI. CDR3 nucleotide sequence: TGTGCCAGCAGTTACTCGAGTCTTCGACTTACCACCGGGGAGCTGTTTTTT. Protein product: CASSYSSLRLTTGELFF.

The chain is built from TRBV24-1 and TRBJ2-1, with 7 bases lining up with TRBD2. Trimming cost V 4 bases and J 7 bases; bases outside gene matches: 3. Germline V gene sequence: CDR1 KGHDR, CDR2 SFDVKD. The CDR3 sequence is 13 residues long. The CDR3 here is CATSEGLKNEQFF. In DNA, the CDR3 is TGTGCCACCAGTGAGGGACTAAAGAATGAGCAGTTCTTC.

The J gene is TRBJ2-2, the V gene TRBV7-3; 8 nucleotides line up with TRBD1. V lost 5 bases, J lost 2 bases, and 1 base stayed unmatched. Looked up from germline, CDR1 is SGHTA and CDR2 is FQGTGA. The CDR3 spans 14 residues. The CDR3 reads CASSTGGNTGELFF. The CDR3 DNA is TGTGCCAGCAGCACAGGGGGAAACACCGGGGAGCTGTTTTTT.

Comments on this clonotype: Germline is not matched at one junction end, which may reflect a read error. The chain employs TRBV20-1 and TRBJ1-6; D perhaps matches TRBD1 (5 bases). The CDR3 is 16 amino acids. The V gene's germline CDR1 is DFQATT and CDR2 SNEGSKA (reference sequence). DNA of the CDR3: TGCAGTGCCCAAGACGGGTCGGGGCTTTCGAATTTACCCCTCCACTTT. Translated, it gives CSAQDGSGLSNLPLHF.

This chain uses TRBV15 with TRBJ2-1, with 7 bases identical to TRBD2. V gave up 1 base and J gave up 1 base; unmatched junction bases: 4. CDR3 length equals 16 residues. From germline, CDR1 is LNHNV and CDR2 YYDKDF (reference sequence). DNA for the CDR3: TGTGCCACCAGCAGAGGGGCGGGAGTTTCCTACAATGAGCAGTTCTTC. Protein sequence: CATSRGAGVSYNEQFF.

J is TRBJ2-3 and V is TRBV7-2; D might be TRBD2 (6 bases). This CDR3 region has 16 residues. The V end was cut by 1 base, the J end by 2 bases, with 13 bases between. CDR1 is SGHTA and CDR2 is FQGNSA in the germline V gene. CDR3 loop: CASSLGASEDTDTQYF. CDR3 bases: TGTGCCAGCAGCTTAGGGGCTAGCGAGGACACAGATACGCAGTATTTT.

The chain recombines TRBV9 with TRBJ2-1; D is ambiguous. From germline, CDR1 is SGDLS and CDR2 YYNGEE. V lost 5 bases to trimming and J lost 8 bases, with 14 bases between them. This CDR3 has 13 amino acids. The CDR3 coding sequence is TGTGCCAGCAGTGGGTTAGGAGCCCATGAGCAGTTCTTC. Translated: CASSGLGAHEQFF.

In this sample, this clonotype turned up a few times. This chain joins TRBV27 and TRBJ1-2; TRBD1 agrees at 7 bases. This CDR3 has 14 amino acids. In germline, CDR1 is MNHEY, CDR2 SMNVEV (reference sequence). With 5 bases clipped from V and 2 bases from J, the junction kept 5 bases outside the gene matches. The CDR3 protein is CASSRGQKNYGYTF. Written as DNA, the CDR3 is TGTGCCAGCAGTAGGGGACAGAAGAACTATGGCTACACCTTC.

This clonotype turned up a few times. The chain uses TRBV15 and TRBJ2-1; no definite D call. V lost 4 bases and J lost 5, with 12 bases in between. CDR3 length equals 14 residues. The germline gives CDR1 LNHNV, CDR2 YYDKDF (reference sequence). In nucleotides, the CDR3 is TGTGCCACCAGCACTCCTAGGCTCCACAATGAGCAGTTCTTC. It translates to CATSTPRLHNEQFF. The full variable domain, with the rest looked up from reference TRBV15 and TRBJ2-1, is DAMVIQNPRYQVTQFGKPVTLSCSQTLNHNVMYWYQQKSSQAPKLLFHYYDKDFNNEADTPDNFQSRRPNTSFCFLDIRSPGLGDTAMYLCATSTPRLHNEQFFGPGTRLTVL.

The DNA for the CDR3 is TGTGCCATCAGGGGAGGGACCTCCTACGAGCAGTACTTC. Protein sequence: CAIRGGTSYEQYF. The V and J genes are TRBV10-3 and TRBJ2-7, with TRBD2 identical over 7 bases. The V gene's germline CDR1 is ENHRY and CDR2 SYGVKD. The CDR3 totals 13 residues. J was trimmed by 0 bases and V by 6 bases; bases with no gene match: 2.

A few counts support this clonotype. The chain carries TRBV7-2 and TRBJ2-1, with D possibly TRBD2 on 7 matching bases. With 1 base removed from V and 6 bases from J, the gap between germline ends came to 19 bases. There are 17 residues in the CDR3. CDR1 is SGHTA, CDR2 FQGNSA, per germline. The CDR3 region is CASSLEEGGPGANEQFF. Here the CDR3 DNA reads TGTGCCAGCAGCTTAGAAGAGGGGGGGCCAGGGGCCAATGAGCAGTTCTTC.

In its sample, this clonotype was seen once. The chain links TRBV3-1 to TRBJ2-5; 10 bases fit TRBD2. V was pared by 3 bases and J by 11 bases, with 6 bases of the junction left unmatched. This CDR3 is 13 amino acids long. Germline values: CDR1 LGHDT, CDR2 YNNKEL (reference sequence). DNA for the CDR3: TGTGCCAGCAGCCAGGGACTAGCGAGGGAGCAGTACTTC. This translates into CASSQGLAREQYF.

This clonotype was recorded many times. CDR3 nucleotides: TGTGCCAGCAGCGGGACTAGCGGGAGCGGTGAGCAGTTCTTC. Translated, it gives CASSGTSGSGEQFF. V gene TRBV9 combines with J gene TRBJ2-1; 13 bases agree with TRBD2. Germline V gene lookup returns CDR1 SGDLS and CDR2 YYNGEE. This CDR3 has 14 residues. Trimming at V came to 3 bases and at J to 9 bases, leaving 3 bases not matched to a gene.

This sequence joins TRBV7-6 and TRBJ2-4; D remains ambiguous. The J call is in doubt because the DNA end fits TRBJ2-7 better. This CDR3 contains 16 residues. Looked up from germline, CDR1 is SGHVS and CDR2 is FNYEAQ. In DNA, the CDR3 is TGTGCCAGCAGCTTAGAGGCAGACTGGCTGACCTACGAGCAGTACTTC. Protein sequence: CASSLEADWLTYEQYF.

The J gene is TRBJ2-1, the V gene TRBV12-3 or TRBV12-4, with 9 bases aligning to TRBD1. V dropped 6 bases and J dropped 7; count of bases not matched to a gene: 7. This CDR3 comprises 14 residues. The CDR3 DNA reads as TGTGCCAGCAGGTCGGGACAGGGCGAAAATGAGCAGTTCTTC. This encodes CASRSGQGENEQFF.